These T cell receptor beta chains were read from a single sample in a study of cytotoxic CD8 clonotypes in ibrutinib-treated CLL. The protocol was immunoSEQ multiplex PCR, while the TCRdb copy is restricted to in-frame clones and leaves out a portion. Found here are around 140,000 clones, 76% of them singletons; the top ten hold 4.5% to 6.5%. This specimen was PBMCs, taken after 24 months of ibrutinib treatment. The receptors were sampled from a human donor with chronic lymphocytic leukemia. Each CDR3 is given with its conserved first and last residue. Each record gives: clone size, V gene, D gene, J gene, CDR3 DNA, CDR3 protein. A D gene is named only where the DNA matches it firmly. Clone size is given for some rows only: seen once, a few or many times, or a class if the clone is expanded.

few	TRBV6-1	TRBD1	TRBJ1-2	TGTGCCAGCAAGGGACAGCCGACGACCGGTGGCTACACCTTC	CASKGQPTTGGYTF
-	TRBV4-1	-	TRBJ2-5	TGCGCCAGCAGCCAAGCGTCAGGATTGCAAGAGACCCAGTACTTC	CASSQASGLQETQYF
-	TRBV28	-	TRBJ2-7	TGTGCCAGCAGTTTATGGGAGTCCGTCCACGAGCAGTACTTC	CASSLWESVHEQYF
-	TRBV6-6	-	TRBJ1-2	TGTGCCAGCTACACCCTGTCGGGTAACTATGGCTACACCTTC	CASYTLSGNYGYTF
-	TRBV27	TRBD2	TRBJ2-3	TGTGCCAGCAGTTTATCTAAGACTAGCGGGGTCGAGGATACGCAGTATTTT	CASSLSKTSGVEDTQYF
-	TRBV7-8	-	TRBJ1-2	TGTGCCAGCAGCTTAAGGCGAGGGGGTGGCTACACCTTC	CASSLRRGGGYTF
-	TRBV7-2	TRBD2	TRBJ2-1	TGTGCCAGCAGCTTCGGGACTACCAATGAGCAGTTCTTC	CASSFGTTNEQFF
-	TRBV11-1	TRBD2	TRBJ2-1	TGTGCCAGCAGCGACCAACCCGGGACTAGCGGGAGGGGCGGGGTCTTC	CASSDQPGTSGRGGVF
once	TRBV4-2	-	TRBJ2-2	TGTGCCAGCAGCCAAGATGGTCCCCGTACCGGGGAGCTGTTTTTT	CASSQDGPRTGELFF
-	TRBV19	TRBD1	TRBJ1-1	TGTGCCAGTAGTATCAGGGGGGCGTACACTGAAGCTTTCTTT	CASSIRGAYTEAFF
-	TRBV7-2	-	TRBJ1-3	TGTGCCAGCAGCTTGATCGGGGGCCTCTCTGGAAACACCATATATTTT	CASSLIGGLSGNTIYF
-	TRBV28	-	TRBJ1-4	TGTGCCAGTGGGGGGCAAAATGAAAAACTGTTTTTT	CASGGQNEKLFF
-	TRBV9	-	TRBJ2-1	TGTGCCAGCAGCGTAAACTCCAGGGCTGAGCAGTTCTTC	CASSVNSRAEQFF
-	TRBV18	TRBD1	TRBJ1-1	TGTGCCAGCTCACCGATGCCGGGACAGCTGAAAGCTTTCTTT	CASSPMPGQLKAFF
-	TRBV28	-	TRBJ1-2	TGTGCCAGCAGTTTGGGCGGAACCTATGGCTACACCTTC	CASSLGGTYGYTF
-	TRBV28	TRBD1	TRBJ1-1	TGTGCCAGCAGTCCCGCAGGGGGCGATGGACACACTGAAGCTTTCTTT	CASSPAGGDGHTEAFF
once	TRBV7-9	TRBD1	TRBJ1-3	TGTGCCAGCAGCTTGGGGACAGGGGGTAGAAACACCATATATTTT	CASSLGTGGRNTIYF
few	TRBV29-1	-	TRBJ1-4	TGCAGCGTTGTCGGGCACCTGGGGCGTAATGAAAAACTGTTTTTT	CSVVGHLGRNEKLFF
-	TRBV6-1	-	TRBJ2-3	TGTGCCAGCAGTGAAGCGGGGGGAACTAGCACAGATACGCAGTATTTT	CASSEAGGTSTDTQYF
-	TRBV2	TRBD2	TRBJ2-1	TGTGCCAGCGTTAGCGGGAGGGGGTACAATGGGCAGTTCTTC	CASVSGRGYNGQFF
-	TRBV10-3	TRBD1	TRBJ1-5	TGTGCCATCAGGGACGACAGGGCCGGTCAGCCCCAGCATTTT	CAIRDDRAGQPQHF
-	TRBV4-3	TRBD2	TRBJ2-5	TGCGCCAGCAGCCACCTAACTAGCGGGGGAGGACAAGAGACCCAGTACTTC	CASSHLTSGGGQETQYF
many	TRBV14	TRBD2	TRBJ2-5	TGTGCCAGGCGGCTAGCGGGGCGGGAGACCCAGTACTTC	CARRLAGRETQYF
-	TRBV19	TRBD2	TRBJ2-7	TGTGCCAGTAGTCCCCGCGGTAGCGGGATCCCCTACGAGCAGTACTTC	CASSPRGSGIPYEQYF
-	TRBV7-2	TRBD2	TRBJ2-3	TGTGCCAGCAGTCGAACTAGCGGGACCAATACAGATACGCAGTATTTT	CASSRTSGTNTDTQYF
-	TRBV10-3	TRBD1	TRBJ2-1	TGTGCCACCACGGGACAGGGGGAGGGTGAGCAGTTCTTC	CATTGQGEGEQFF